These T cell receptor beta chains were read from a single sample in a study of metastatic and nonmetastatic thyroid tumors. TCRdb re-analyzed the PCR reads through MiXCR. Among 20,000 or so clones, over 9% were seen once, and the ten largest hold about 8%. Sequenced input: blood. The source is a female donor with papillary thyroid cancer or a benign thyroid nodule (not recorded which). Some clones in this sample may be carry-over from other donors' samples. Both conserved end residues are part of each CDR3. Each record gives: clone size, D gene, J gene, V gene, CDR3 protein, CDR3 DNA. D genes are given only for firm matches. Expanded clones are given a class, and other clones once, few, many or no size at all.

many,-,TRBJ2-3,TRBV27,CASSTLEHTQYF,TGTGCCAGCAGTACTTTGGAACATACGCAGTATTTT
many,-,TRBJ2-1,TRBV7-9,CASSSGGGSNEQFF,TGTGCCAGCAGTTCGGGGGGCGGGAGCAATGAGCAGTTCTTC
many,-,TRBJ2-7,TRBV4-2,CASSQFSGGSYEQYF,TGTGCCAGCAGCCAATTCTCAGGAGGGTCCTACGAGCAGTACTTC
many,TRBD1,TRBJ2-1,TRBV29-1,CSVGQGAYEQFF,TGCAGCGTCGGACAGGGTGCCTATGAGCAGTTCTTC
many,TRBD2,TRBJ2-1,TRBV12-5,CASGTGTSEQFF,TGTGCTAGTGGTACGGGGACTAGCGAGCAGTTCTTC
many,TRBD1,TRBJ1-4,TRBV5-1,CASRFGQGSNEKLFF,TGCGCCAGCAGGTTTGGACAGGGAAGTAATGAAAAACTGTTTTTT
many,-,TRBJ2-7,TRBV25-1,CASSGGDGSYEQYF,TGTGCCAGCAGTGGTGGAGACGGCTCCTACGAGCAGTACTTC
many,TRBD1,TRBJ1-2,TRBV5-1,CASSDGQGVEGYTF,TGCGCCAGCAGCGACGGACAGGGGGTGGAAGGCTACACCTTC
-,TRBD1,TRBJ2-1,TRBV27,CDSRGTAEQFF,TGTGACAGTAGAGGGACAGCTGAGCAGTTCTTC
many,TRBD2,TRBJ2-2,TRBV9,CASSAPSGGELFF,TGTGCCAGCAGCGCCCCTAGCGGCGGGGAGCTGTTTTTT
medium-sized,TRBD2,TRBJ2-1,TRBV6-8,CASSHSGSWVF,TGTGCCAGCAGCCATAGCGGGAGTTGGGTCTTC
many,-,TRBJ2-7,TRBV5-4,CASSLITGPSYEQYF,TGTGCCAGCAGCTTGATCACAGGCCCGTCCTACGAGCAGTACTTC
many,TRBD1,TRBJ2-7,TRBV6-2/TRBV6-3,CASADRGFPYSLLWEQYF,TGTGCCAGCGCGGACAGGGGCTTTCCCTACTCCCTCCTATGGGAGCAGTACTTC
-,-,TRBJ2-3,TRBV4-1,CASSQDPVGVGYTQYF,TGCGCCAGCAGCCAAGATCCAGTGGGAGTCGGATATACGCAGTATTTT
many,-,TRBJ2-1,TRBV12-3/TRBV12-4,CASTKGRGLWEQFF,TGTGCCAGCACTAAGGGGAGGGGGCTATGGGAGCAGTTCTTC
few,TRBD1,TRBJ1-6,TRBV28,CASSSRQGVFNSPLHF,TGTGCCAGCAGTTCACGCCAGGGGGTGTTTAATTCACCCCTCCACTTT
many,TRBD2,TRBJ2-5,TRBV20-1,CSASRASGEWKTQYF,TGCAGTGCTAGTCGAGCTAGCGGGGAGTGGAAGACCCAGTACTTC